This T cell receptor (beta chain) was documented in a study of T cell responses to AZD1222 COVID-19 vaccine (dated by TCRdb to about 2021). With regard to the full study: AZD1222 recipients given second doses at about 4 weeks or at about 12 weeks were pooled, since spike-specific TCR depth and breadth were not found to differ between the two schedules. TCR sequencing covered roughly 230 trial participants: 200 to 220 given two doses of AZD1222 and around 25 given two doses of MenACWY control vaccine. Enrollment into the trials was organized by age into subgroups of 18-55, 56-69 and 70-plus years, and those subgroups contained roughly 150, 30 and 60 TCR-sequenced participants, respectively.

As for this clone: The antigen it recognizes is unknown. Base qualities are missing; no much larger clone stands one base away.

The CDR3 goes from the cysteine to the phenylalanine over 20 residues. The CDR3 DNA has 60 bases and is translated from base 1. Looking up the germline V gene yields CDR1 SGHVS and CDR2 FNYEAQ. V ends up 5 bases short and J 5 bases short, with an unmatched junction base count of 26. Read against the paper, the sample's time point label means: baseline before first vaccination. Vaccinee samples came from UK trials COV001 and COV002, including a single-blind randomized controlled phase 2/3 trial of AZD1222 (ChAdOx1 nCoV-19) in healthy adults. For TCRbeta chain sequencing, PBMC samples were collected from trial participants at day 0 and at day 28 after the second dose. Broad study findings and their caveats: The 56-69-year group was small, and its depth increase did not reach significance, likely because of low power. Because no day 14 peak-response samples were available, the repertoires could be characterized only after the peak T cell response. Only a handful of AZD1222 recipients were SARS-CoV-2 seropositive at baseline, limiting conclusions about previously exposed vaccinees. Epitopes outside the regions mutated in the B.1.351 and B.1.1.7 variants were reportedly recognized by nearly half of the unique spike-specific TCRs. After two AZD1222 doses, both the breadth and the depth of spike-specific TCRs were significantly higher than at day 0 and than in MenACWY recipients. Participants were mostly white British and included more females than males, and it was suggested by the authors that clonal diversity may have been underestimated. The whole spike protein was spanned by vaccine-associated CD4 TCRs, and dominant responses were seen in regions 160-218 and 743-854.

The CDR3 regions of human TCRbeta chains were subjected to immunosequencing. The published analysis was carried out like this. Repertoire TCRs were checked for matches against a reference library of SARS-CoV-2-specific TCRs that had been generated using the MIRA antigen-specificity platform. Breadth was defined as the fraction of unique TCRs that were SARS-CoV-2-associated, and depth was defined as the fraction of total T cells that were SARS-CoV-2-associated. Using the MIRA data, each spike-specific TCR was assigned both to the spike region to which the TCR was reactive and to a CD4 or CD8 class. Log10-transformed breadth and depth values were compared by one-way ANOVA with Sidak's multiple comparisons tests. TCRdb stores this immuneACCESS table with in-frame sequences only. Part of the clones is absent; in the studies checked, under half of the shortfall reflects unresolved V genes, and no reason is known for the rest. V, J and clone size are taken as reported in that table, and D and trimming were inferred from the DNA itself. Recorded for this sample are around 120,000 clones; approximately 85% of them occurred a single time. The top ten clones comprise over 5% of the sample.

The chain is made from TRBV7-6 and TRBJ1-1; TRBD1 agrees with 7 junctional bases. The source of this sequence is an adult in good health. The sample in question was peripheral blood, obtained on day 0 of AZD1222 vaccination. The CDR3 region has the sequence CASSMGALTGVQRGRTEAFF. Read as DNA, the sequence is TGTGCCAGCAGCATGGGGGCCCTTACAGGGGTTCAGCGGGGACGGACTGAAGCTTTCTTT.